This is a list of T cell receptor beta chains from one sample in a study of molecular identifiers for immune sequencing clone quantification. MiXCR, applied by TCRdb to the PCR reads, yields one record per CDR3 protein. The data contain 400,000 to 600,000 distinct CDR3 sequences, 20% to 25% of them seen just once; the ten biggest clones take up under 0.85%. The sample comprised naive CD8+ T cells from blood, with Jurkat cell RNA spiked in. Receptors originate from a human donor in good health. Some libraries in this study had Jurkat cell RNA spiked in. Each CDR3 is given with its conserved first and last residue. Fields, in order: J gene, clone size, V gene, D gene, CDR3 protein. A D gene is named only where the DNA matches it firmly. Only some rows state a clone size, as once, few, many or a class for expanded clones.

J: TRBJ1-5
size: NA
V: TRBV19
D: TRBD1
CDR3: CASSISGQGSQPQHF

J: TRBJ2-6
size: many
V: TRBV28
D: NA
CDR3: CASRITSSGANVLTF

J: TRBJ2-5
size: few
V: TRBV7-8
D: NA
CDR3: CASSLQAEETQYF

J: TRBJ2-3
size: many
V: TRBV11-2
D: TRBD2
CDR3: CASSLIAGSSTDTQYF

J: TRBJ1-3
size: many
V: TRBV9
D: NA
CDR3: CASSAGSSGNTIYF

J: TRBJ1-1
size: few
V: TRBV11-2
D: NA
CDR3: CASSLLLGPSTEAFF

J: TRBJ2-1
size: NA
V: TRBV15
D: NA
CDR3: CATSRDRGVLFF

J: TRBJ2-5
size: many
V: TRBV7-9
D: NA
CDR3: CASSSPPAGETQYF

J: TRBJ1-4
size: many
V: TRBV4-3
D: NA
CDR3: CASSQEIWISTNEKLFF

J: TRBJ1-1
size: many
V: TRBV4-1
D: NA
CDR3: CASSQDQFSRDNTEAFF

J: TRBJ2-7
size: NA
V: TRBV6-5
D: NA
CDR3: CASSYSEPTYEQYF

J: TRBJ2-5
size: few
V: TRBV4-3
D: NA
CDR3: CASSQGTTGIWVTQYF

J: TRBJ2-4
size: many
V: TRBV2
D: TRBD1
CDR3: CASSYTGTEELAKNIQYF

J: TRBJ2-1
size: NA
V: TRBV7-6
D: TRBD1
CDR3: CASSLWTGDNEQFF

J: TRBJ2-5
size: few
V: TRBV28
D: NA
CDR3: CASSTQGQETQYF

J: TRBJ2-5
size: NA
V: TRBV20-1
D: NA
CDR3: CSVREPYTLVETQYF

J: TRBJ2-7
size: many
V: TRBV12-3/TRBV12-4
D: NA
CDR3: CASSLAGAANEQYF